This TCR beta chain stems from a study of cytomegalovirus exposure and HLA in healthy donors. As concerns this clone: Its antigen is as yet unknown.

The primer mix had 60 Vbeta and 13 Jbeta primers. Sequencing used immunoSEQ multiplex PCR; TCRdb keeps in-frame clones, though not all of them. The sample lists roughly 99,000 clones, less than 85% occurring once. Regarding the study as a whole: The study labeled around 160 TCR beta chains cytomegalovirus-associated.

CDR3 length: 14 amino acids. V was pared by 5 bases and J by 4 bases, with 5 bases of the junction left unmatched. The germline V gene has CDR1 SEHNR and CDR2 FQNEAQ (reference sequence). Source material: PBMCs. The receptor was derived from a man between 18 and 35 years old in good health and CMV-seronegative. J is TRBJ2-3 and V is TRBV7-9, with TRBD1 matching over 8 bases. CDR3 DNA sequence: TGTGCCAGCAGCCCCGACAGGGGTTCAGATACGCAGTATTTT. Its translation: CASSPDRGSDTQYF.